This T cell receptor beta chain comes out of a study of OX40 agonist ivuxolimab in advanced cancers. Overall study context: Those treated in dose escalation had hepatocellular carcinoma, melanoma, renal cell cancer or head and neck cancer. Findings of the study overall: Average numbers of expanded clones were greater in CD8+ T cells than in CD4+.

The CDR3 contains 16 residues. V was pared by 9 bases and J by 2 bases, with 11 bases of the junction left unmatched. Germline CDR1 reads LNHDA; CDR2 reads SQIVND (reference sequence). Blood specimens came from baseline, cycle 4 day 1, and cycle 7 day 1. Comments on this clone: Its target is unknown.

Sequencing was performed with immunoSEQ multiplex PCR; in TCRdb, only in-frame clones are kept and a portion is missing. The sample holds some 25,000 clones; 73% are singletons and the top ten take 15% to 20%. The chain is built from TRBV19 and TRBJ2-3; 10 positions match TRBD1. The origin of this receptor is an adult with an advanced solid tumor such as melanoma, head and neck, liver or kidney cancer. This specimen was CD4+ or CD8+ T cells sorted from blood, taken in a trial of the OX40 agonist ivuxolimab. This chain's CDR3 is CASQTGTGVTTDTQYF. Here the CDR3 DNA reads TGTGCCAGCCAGACCGGGACAGGGGTCACCACAGATACGCAGTATTTT.